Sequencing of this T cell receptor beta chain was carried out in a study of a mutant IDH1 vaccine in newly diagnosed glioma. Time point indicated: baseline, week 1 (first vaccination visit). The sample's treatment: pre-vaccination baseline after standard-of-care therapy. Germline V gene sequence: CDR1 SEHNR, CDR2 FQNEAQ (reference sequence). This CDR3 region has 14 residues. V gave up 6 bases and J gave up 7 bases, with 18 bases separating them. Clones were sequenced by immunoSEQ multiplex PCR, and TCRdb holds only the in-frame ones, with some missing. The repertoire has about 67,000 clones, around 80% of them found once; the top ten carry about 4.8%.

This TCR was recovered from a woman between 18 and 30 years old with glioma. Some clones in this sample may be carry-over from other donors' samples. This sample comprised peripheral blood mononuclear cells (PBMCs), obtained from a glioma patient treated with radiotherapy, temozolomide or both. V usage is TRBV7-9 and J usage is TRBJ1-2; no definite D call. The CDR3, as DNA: TGTGCCAGCAGGCCTAGGGAGTCCAGGTCTGGCTACACCTTC. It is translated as CASRPRESRSGYTF.